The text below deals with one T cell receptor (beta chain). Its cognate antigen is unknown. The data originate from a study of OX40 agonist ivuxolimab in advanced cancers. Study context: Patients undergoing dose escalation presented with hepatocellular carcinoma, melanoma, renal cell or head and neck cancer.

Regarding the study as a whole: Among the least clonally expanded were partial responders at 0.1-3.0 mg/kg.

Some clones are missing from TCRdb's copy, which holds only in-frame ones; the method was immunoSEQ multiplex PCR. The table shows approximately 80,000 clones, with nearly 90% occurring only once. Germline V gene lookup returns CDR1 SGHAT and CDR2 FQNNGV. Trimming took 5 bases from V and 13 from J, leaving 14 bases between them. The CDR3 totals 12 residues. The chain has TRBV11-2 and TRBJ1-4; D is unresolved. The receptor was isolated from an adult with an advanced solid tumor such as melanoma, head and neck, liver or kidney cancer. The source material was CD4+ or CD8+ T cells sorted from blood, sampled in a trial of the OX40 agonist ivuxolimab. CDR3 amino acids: CASSQVGGGLFF. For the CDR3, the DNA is TGTGCCAGCAGCCAAGTAGGCGGAGGACTGTTTTTT.